The clone carrying this T cell receptor (beta chain) was recorded a few times. Its matching antigen is unknown. The data stem from a study of OX40 agonist ivuxolimab in advanced cancers. Findings and caveats of the study: Normalized expansion of T-cell clones was also low for some nonresponders.

The CDR3 loop spans 15 amino acids. CDR1 and CDR2 (germline): SGHDT, YYEEEE. V gave up 4 bases and J gave up 5 bases; unmatched junction bases: 6. Some clones are missing from TCRdb's copy, which holds only in-frame ones; the method was immunoSEQ multiplex PCR. The profile shows 65,000 to 80,000 clones, roughly 86% of them singletons. Specimen: CD4+ or CD8+ T cells sorted from blood, collected in a trial of the OX40 agonist ivuxolimab. This TCR came from an adult with an advanced solid tumor such as melanoma, head and neck, liver or kidney cancer. The chain is built from TRBV5-6 and TRBJ1-5; 10 nucleotides align to TRBD1. The DNA for the CDR3 is TGTGCCAGCAGCCCGGGGACAGGGGTTCATCAGCCCCAGCATTTT. Amino acid sequence: CASSPGTGVHQPQHF.